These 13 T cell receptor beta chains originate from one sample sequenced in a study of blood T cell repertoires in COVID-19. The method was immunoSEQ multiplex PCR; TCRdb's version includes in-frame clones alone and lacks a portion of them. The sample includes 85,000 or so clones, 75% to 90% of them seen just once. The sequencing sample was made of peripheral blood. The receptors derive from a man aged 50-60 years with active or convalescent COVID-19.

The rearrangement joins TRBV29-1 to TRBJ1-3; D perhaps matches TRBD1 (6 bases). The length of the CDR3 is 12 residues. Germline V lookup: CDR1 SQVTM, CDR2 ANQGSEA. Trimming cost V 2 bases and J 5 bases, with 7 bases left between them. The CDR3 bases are TGCAGCGTTGAACAGGGGAGAAACACCATATATTTT. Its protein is CSVEQGRNTIYF.

As DNA, the CDR3 is TGTGCCAGCAGCTTAGTCCTAGGGGGCGCTTATAATTCACCCCTCCACTTT. Translation: CASSLVLGGAYNSPLHF. The chain is built from TRBV7-2 and TRBJ1-6, with 7 bases aligning to TRBD1. The CDR3 has 17 residues. CDR1 is SGHTA, CDR2 FQGNSA, per germline. Trimming at V came to 1 base and at J to 4 bases, leaving 7 bases not matched to a gene. Complete variable domain (other parts from reference TRBV7-2 and TRBJ1-6): GAGVSQSPSNKVTEKGKDVELRCDPISGHTALYWYRQSLGQGLEFLIYFQGNSAPDKSGLPSDRFSAERTGGSVSTLTIQRTQQEDSAVYLCASSLVLGGAYNSPLHFGNGTRLTVT.

CDR3 DNA sequence: TGTGCCAGCAGCTCGAGTATTAGCACAGATACGCAGTATTTT. It codes for CASSSSISTDTQYF. The V and J genes are TRBV7-8 and TRBJ2-3; D is unclear. Trimming cost V 4 bases and J 0 bases, with 8 bases left between them. The V gene's germline CDR1 is SGHVS and CDR2 FQNEAQ. This CDR3 region has 14 residues. Variable domain in full (rest from reference TRBV7-8 and TRBJ2-3): GAGVSQSPRYKVAKRGQDVALRCDPISGHVSLFWYQQALGQGPEFLTYFQNEAQLDKSGLPSDRFFAERPEGSVSTLKIQRTQQEDSAVYLCASSSSISTDTQYFGPGTRLTVL.

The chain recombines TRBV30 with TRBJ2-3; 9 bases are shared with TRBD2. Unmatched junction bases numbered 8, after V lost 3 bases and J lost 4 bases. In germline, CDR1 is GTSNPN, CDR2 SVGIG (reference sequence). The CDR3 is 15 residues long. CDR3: CAWRGAGGQADTQYF. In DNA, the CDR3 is TGTGCCTGGAGGGGAGCGGGGGGCCAAGCAGATACGCAGTATTTT.

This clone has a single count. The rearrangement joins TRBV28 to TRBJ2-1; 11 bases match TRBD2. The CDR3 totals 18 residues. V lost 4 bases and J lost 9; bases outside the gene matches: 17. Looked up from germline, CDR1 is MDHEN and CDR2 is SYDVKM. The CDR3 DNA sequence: TGTGCCAGCAGTTGGGGGGGCGTTAGCGGGAGGGCCCACCGTGAGCAGTTCTTC. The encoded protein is CASSWGGVSGRAHREQFF.

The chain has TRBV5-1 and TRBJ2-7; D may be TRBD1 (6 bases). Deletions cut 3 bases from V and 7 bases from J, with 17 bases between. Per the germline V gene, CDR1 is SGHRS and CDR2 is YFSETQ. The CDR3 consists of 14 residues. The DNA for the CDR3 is TGCGCCAGCAGCTCGAACACAGGGAAGGAGGAGCAGTACTTC. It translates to CASSSNTGKEEQYF.

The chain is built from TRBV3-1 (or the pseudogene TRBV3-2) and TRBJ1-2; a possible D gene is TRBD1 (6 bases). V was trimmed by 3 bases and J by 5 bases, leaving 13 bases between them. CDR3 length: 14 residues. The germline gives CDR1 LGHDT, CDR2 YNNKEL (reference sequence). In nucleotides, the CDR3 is TGTGCCAGCAGCCAGCTGGACAGCTCATATGGCTACACCTTC. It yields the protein CASSQLDSSYGYTF.

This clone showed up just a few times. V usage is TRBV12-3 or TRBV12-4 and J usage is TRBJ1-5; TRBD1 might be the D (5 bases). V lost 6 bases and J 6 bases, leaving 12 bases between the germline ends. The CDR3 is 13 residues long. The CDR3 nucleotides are TGTGCCAGCAGCCTAAGGGACTTTCAGCCCCAGCATTTT. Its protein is CASSLRDFQPQHF.

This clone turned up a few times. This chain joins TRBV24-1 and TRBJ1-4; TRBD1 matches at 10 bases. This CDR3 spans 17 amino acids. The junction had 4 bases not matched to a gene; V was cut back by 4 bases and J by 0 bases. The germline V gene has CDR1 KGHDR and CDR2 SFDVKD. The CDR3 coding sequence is TGTGCCACCAGTGACAGGACAGGGGGTCCAACTAATGAAAAACTGTTTTTT. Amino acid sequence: CATSDRTGGPTNEKLFF.

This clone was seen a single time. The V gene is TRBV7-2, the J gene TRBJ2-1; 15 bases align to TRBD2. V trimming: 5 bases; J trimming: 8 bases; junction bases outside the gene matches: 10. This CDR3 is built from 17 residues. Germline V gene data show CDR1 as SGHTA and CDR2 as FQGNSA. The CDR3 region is CASSAQGLAGGLDEQFF. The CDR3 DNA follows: TGTGCCAGCAGCGCACAGGGACTAGCGGGGGGCCTTGATGAGCAGTTCTTC.

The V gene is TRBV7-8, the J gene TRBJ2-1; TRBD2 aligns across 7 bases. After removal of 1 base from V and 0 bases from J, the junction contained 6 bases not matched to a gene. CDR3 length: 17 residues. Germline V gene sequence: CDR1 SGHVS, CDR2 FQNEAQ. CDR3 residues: CASSLVGAGVSYNEQFF. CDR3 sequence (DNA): TGTGCCAGCAGCTTAGTTGGCGCGGGGGTCTCCTACAATGAGCAGTTCTTC.

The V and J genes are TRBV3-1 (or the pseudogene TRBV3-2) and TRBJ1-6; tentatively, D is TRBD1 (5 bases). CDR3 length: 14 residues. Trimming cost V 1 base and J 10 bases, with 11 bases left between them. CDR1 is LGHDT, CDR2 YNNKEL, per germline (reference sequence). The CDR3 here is CASSQARGRSPLHF. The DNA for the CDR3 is TGTGCCAGCAGCCAAGCGCGGGGACGGTCACCCCTCCACTTT.

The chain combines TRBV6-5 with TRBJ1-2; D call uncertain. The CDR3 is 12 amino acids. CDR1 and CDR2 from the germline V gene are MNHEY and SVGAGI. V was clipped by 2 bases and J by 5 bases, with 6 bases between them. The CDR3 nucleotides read TGTGCCAGCAGTTACCCGGGGTATGGCTACACCTTC. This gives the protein CASSYPGYGYTF.